This paragraph covers one TCR beta chain sequence. Its antigen remains unidentified. This entry belongs to a study of Graves' ophthalmopathy and Graves' hyperthyroidism. General study points: With 60% to 71% sensitivity and approximately 72% specificity, the model predicted ophthalmopathy progression.

In germline, CDR1 is GTSNPN, CDR2 SVGIG (reference sequence). The CDR3 is made up of 15 amino acids. V lost 2 bases to trimming and J lost 3 bases, with 14 bases between them. Aged 18 to 65, hyperthyroidism patients had been newly diagnosed, with under 2 months' duration. No donor had other autoimmune disease, uncontrolled infection, pregnancy or lactation. Orbital computed tomography, thyroid ultrasound, TRAb, serum thyroxine and clinical symptoms formed the basis of diagnosis. Scientists amplified the TCR beta CDR3 regions from RNA transcripts. HTBI primers primed a first-round RT-PCR, and a second-round multiplex PCR followed. TCRdb reanalysed the multiplex PCR reads using MiXCR and keeps one entry per CDR3 protein. The sample shows about 600,000 distinct CDR3 sequences, just under 40% of them seen only once.

The receptor was derived from an adult man with Graves' hyperthyroidism. The chain is built from TRBV30 and TRBJ1-5; D remains unclear. Sequences were obtained from peripheral blood or thyroid tissue (not recorded which). The CDR3 loop reads CAWSFGRSNNQPQHF. The CDR3 nucleotides are TGTGCCTGGAGTTTCGGCAGGAGTAACAATCAGCCCCAGCATTTT.